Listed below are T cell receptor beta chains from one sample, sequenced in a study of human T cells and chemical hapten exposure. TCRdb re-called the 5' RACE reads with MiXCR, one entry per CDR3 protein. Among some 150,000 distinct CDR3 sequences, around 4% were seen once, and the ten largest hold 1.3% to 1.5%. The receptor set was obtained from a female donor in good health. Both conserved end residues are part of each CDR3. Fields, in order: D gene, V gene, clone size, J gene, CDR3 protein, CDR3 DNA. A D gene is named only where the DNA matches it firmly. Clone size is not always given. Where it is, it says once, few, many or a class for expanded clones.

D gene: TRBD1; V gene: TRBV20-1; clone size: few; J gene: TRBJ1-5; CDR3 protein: CSARDPRTGYSNQPQHF; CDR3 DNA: TGCAGTGCTAGAGATCCCAGGACAGGGTATAGCAATCAGCCCCAGCATTTT
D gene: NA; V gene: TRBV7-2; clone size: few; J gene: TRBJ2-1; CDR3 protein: CASSPDPGAYNEQFF; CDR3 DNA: TGTGCCAGCAGCCCGGACCCCGGCGCCTACAATGAGCAGTTCTTC
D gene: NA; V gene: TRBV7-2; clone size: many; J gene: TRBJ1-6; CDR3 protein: CASSRATYNSPLHF; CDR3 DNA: TGTGCCAGCAGTAGGGCAACATATAATTCACCCCTCCACTTT
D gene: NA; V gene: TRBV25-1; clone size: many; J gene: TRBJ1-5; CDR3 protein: CASSEQGENQPQHF; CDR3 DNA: TGTGCCAGCAGTGAGCAGGGAGAGAATCAGCCCCAGCATTTT
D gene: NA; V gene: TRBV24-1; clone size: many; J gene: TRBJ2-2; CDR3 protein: CATSEFSGTGELFF; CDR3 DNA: TGTGCCACCAGTGAATTCTCGGGCACCGGGGAGCTGTTTTTT
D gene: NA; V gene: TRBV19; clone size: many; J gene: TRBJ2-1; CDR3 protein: CASSIPHNNEQFF; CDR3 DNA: TGTGCCAGTAGTATACCGCATAACAATGAGCAGTTCTTC
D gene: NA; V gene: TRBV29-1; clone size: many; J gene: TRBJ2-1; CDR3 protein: CSVDLGRKFF; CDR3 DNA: TGCAGCGTTGACTTGGGGAGAAAGTTCTTC
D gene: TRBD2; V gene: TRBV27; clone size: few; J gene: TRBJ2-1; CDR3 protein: CASSSLLQAGGRGEQFF; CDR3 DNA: TGTGCCAGCAGTTCCCTCCTTCAAGCGGGGGGGCGGGGTGAGCAGTTCTTC
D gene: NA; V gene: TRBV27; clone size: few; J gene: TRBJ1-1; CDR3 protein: CASSFQANTEAFF; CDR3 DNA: TGTGCCAGCAGTTTTCAAGCGAACACTGAAGCTTTCTTT
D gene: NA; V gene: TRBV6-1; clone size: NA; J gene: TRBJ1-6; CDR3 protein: CASGEHYRRTNSPLHF; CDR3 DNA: TGTGCCAGCGGTGAGCACTACAGGAGAACTAATTCACCCCTCCACTTT
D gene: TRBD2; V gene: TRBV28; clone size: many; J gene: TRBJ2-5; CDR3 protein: CASKWEAGAQETQYF; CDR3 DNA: TGTGCCAGCAAGTGGGAAGCGGGGGCCCAAGAGACCCAGTACTTC